This TCR beta chain was observed in a study of cytomegalovirus exposure and HLA in healthy donors. Study observations and caveats: What TCR beta sequences reportedly achieved was accurate prediction of HLA-A and HLA-B alleles in most subjects.

PCR used 60 Vbeta primers and 13 Jbeta primers. Here immunoSEQ multiplex PCR was the method, and the copy in TCRdb shows in-frame clones only, minus some. The table lists about 130,000 clones, 80% of them singletons. This clone has just a few counts. The target antigen is unknown. Germline-derived CDR1 and CDR2 are SGHRS and YFSETQ. V dropped 4 bases and J dropped 5; count of bases not matched to a gene: 9. The CDR3 has 15 residues. What was sequenced was PBMCs. The chain couples TRBV5-1 to TRBJ1-1, with 9 bases identical to TRBD1. The sequence derives from a man aged 25 to 45 in good health and CMV-seropositive. CDR3: CASSIDRGSGTEAFF. CDR3 DNA sequence: TGCGCCAGCAGCATAGACAGGGGGTCGGGGACTGAAGCTTTCTTT. Full variable domain (rest looked up from reference TRBV5-1 and TRBJ1-1): KAGVTQTPRYLIKTRGQQVTLSCSPISGHRSVSWYQQTPGQGLQFLFEYFSETQRNKGNFPGRFSGRQFSNSRSEMNVSTLELGDSALYLCASSIDRGSGTEAFFGQGTRLTVV.